This T cell receptor (beta chain) was obtained from a study of blood T cell repertoires in COVID-19. In the original workflow: Estimation of nucleated cell counts was performed using reference gene primer amplification. The repertoire was sequenced with immunoSEQ multiplex PCR; TCRdb's copy has only in-frame clones and lacks some. Clone size and the V and J calls come from that table; the DNA yielded D and trimming. This sample has some 170,000 clones, with roughly four fifths found just once. Material for sequencing was peripheral blood. This TCR was recovered from a woman between 40 and 50 years old with COVID-19, enrolled during active disease.

In nucleotides, the CDR3 is TGTGCCAGCAGTTACTCCCCGGACAGCTCCTACGAGCAGTACGTC. Protein sequence: CASSYSPDSSYEQYV. This chain joins TRBV6-5 and TRBJ2-7; the D gene is possibly TRBD1 (6 bases). V was pared by 0 bases and J by 0 bases, with 9 bases between. The CDR3 loop spans 15 amino acids. Germline loops: CDR1 MNHEY, CDR2 SVGAGI.